This entry lists 17 T cell receptor beta chains sequenced from one sample in a study of T cell responses to AZD1222 COVID-19 vaccine. Only in-frame clones appear in the TCRdb table, and some are missing; sequencing was by immunoSEQ multiplex PCR. The sample records under 150,000 clones, roughly nine tenths being singletons. The sample here was peripheral blood, taken 28 days after the second AZD1222 dose. These TCRs come from an adult who received the AZD1222 COVID-19 vaccine.

This clone showed up just once. The chain combines TRBV5-1 with TRBJ2-7; TRBD2 agrees at 13 bases. Per germline, CDR1 SGHRS and CDR2 YFSETQ. V trimming: 4 bases; J trimming: 7 bases; junction bases outside the gene matches: 14. The CDR3 runs to 17 residues. CDR3 sequence reads: CASSRGLAGVTASEQYF. The CDR3 nucleotides read TGCGCCAGCAGCCGCGGACTAGCGGGAGTGACGGCTAGTGAGCAGTACTTC.

The chain recombines TRBV7-9 with TRBJ1-1; unclear D gene. The ends were cut back, 3 bases at V and 3 bases at J, with 8 bases in the middle. The germline CDR1 and CDR2 sequences are SEHNR and FQNEAQ (reference sequence). The CDR3 runs 13 residues. The CDR3 protein is CASSFKGDTEAFF. The CDR3, as DNA: TGTGCCAGCAGCTTTAAAGGAGACACTGAAGCTTTCTTT.

The chain is built from TRBV11-2 and TRBJ1-2; weak D call: TRBD1 (5 bases). The V gene's germline CDR1 is SGHAT and CDR2 FQNNGV. The CDR3 is 12 amino acids. Trimming took off 2 bases at V and 7 bases at J, with 8 bases between the two ends. CDR3 loop: CASSLQGPGYTF. Here the CDR3 DNA reads TGTGCCAGCAGCTTACAGGGCCCTGGCTACACCTTC.

This chain joins TRBV3-1 (or the pseudogene TRBV3-2) and TRBJ2-7; maybe TRBD2 (6 bases). Trimming cost V 0 bases and J 0 bases, with 12 bases left between them. Germline values: CDR1 LGHDT, CDR2 YNNKEL (reference sequence). This CDR3 is built from 16 residues. The CDR3 DNA reads TGTGCCAGCAGCCAAGACTCGGGGGTCCACTCCTACGAGCAGTACTTC. Its protein product is CASSQDSGVHSYEQYF.

The gene calls are TRBV11-2 and TRBJ1-3; D not certain. With 5 bases removed from V and 7 bases from J, the gap between germline ends came to 21 bases. The germline gives CDR1 SGHAT, CDR2 FQNNGV. The CDR3 sequence is 16 residues long. CDR3 DNA: TGTGCCAGCAGCCCTAAACTGTCCCGAGCCTATAACACCATATATTTT. It specifies CASSPKLSRAYNTIYF.

The chain links TRBV7-9 to TRBJ2-7; D gene ambiguous. The CDR3 runs 12 residues. V shed 6 bases and J shed 0 bases, with 6 bases lying between them. Germline V gene data show CDR1 as SEHNR and CDR2 as FQNEAQ (reference sequence). In DNA form, the CDR3 reads TGTGCCAGCAGGGCGACCTCCTACGAGCAGTACTTC. This translates into CASRATSYEQYF.

J is TRBJ2-1 and V is TRBV29-1; no reliable D call. This CDR3 contains 16 residues. V lost 2 bases to trimming and J lost 1 base, with 15 bases between them. Germline lookup yields CDR1 SQVTM and CDR2 ANQGSEA. This CDR3 reads CSVEPSVAQSYNEQFF. CDR3 coding DNA: TGCAGCGTTGAACCCTCGGTCGCCCAGTCCTACAATGAGCAGTTCTTC.

The chain's CDR3 is CASSNNEKLFF. The CDR3 bases are TGTGCCAGCAGCAACAATGAAAAACTGTTTTTT. V usage is TRBV6-5 and J usage is TRBJ1-4; no definite D call. Between the trimmed V and J ends, which lost 6 bases and 5 bases, there was a span of 4 bases. This CDR3 comprises 11 residues. In germline, CDR1 is MNHEY, CDR2 SVGAGI.

This clone was counted once. The gene calls are TRBV12-5 and TRBJ2-1; 9 bases align to TRBD2. The V segment lost 0 bases and the J segment 1 base; nucleotides outside the gene matches: 4. This CDR3 has 17 residues. Germline CDR1 is LGHNT and CDR2 is FRNRAP. CDR3: CASGLVVSGRSYNEQFF. As DNA, the CDR3 is TGTGCTAGTGGTTTGGTTGTTAGCGGGAGATCCTACAATGAGCAGTTCTTC.

The sample holds a few counts of this clone. J is TRBJ2-7 and V is TRBV6-5; maybe TRBD1 (5 bases). Germline V gene data show CDR1 as MNHEY and CDR2 as SVGAGI. Trimming removed 7 bases at V and 4 bases at J, with 14 bases between. The CDR3 has 13 residues. The CDR3 DNA sequence: TGTGCCAGCAATTTACAGGAAAGGTACGAGCAGTACTTC. Translated: CASNLQERYEQYF.

The chain couples TRBV5-4 to TRBJ2-6, with D possibly TRBD2 on 6 matching bases. Deletions cut 0 bases from V and 0 bases from J, with 7 bases between. Germline V lookup: CDR1 SGHNT, CDR2 YYREEE (reference sequence). The length of the CDR3 is 16 residues. The DNA of the CDR3 is TGTGCCAGCAGCTTGGGCGGGGTCTCTGGGGCCAACGTCCTGACTTTC. Its translation is CASSLGGVSGANVLTF.

The CDR3 DNA is TGTGCCAGCAGTGAAGGGCAGAACTATGGCTACACCTTC. This gives the protein CASSEGQNYGYTF. The V gene is TRBV2, the J gene TRBJ1-2; unclear D gene. Germline CDR1 reads SNHLY; CDR2 reads FYNNEI. V lost 1 base and J 2 bases, leaving 5 bases between the germline ends. There are 13 residues in the CDR3.

The CDR3 protein is CASSVGDAGGYYGYTF. The CDR3 nucleotides are TGTGCCAGTAGTGTAGGGGACGCCGGGGGATACTATGGCTACACCTTC. The genes are TRBV19 and TRBJ1-2, with D tentatively TRBD1 (5 bases). The CDR3 is 16 residues long. V lost 5 bases, J lost 3 bases, and 19 bases lay in between. The germline gives CDR1 LNHDA, CDR2 SQIVND (reference sequence). The whole variable domain, remainder taken from reference TRBV19 and TRBJ1-2, is DGGITQSPKYLFRKEGQNVTLSCEQNLNHDAMYWYRQDPGQGLRLIYYSQIVNDFQKGDIAEGYSVSREKKESFPLTVTSAQKNPTAFYLCASSVGDAGGYYGYTFGSGTRLTVV.

This rearrangement joins TRBV14 to TRBJ2-1; D remains unclear. V lost 4 bases and J 0 bases, leaving 7 bases between the germline ends. CDR1 SGHDN and CDR2 FVKESK come from the germline V gene. The CDR3 loop spans 14 amino acids. In nucleotides, the CDR3 is TGTGCCAGCAGCCTACTAAACTCCTACAATGAGCAGTTCTTC. Translated: CASSLLNSYNEQFF.

This CDR3 is CASSFAPLSSYEQYF. In DNA form, the CDR3 reads TGTGCCAGCAGCTTTGCCCCATTGAGCTCCTACGAGCAGTACTTC. V and J are TRBV9 and TRBJ2-7; the D is unclear. The germline gives CDR1 SGDLS, CDR2 YYNGEE. This CDR3 comprises 15 residues. Trimming took 4 bases from V and 0 from J, leaving 14 bases between them.

V is TRBV19 and J is TRBJ1-5; the D is unclear. From germline, CDR1 is LNHDA and CDR2 SQIVND (reference sequence). The V end was cut by 11 bases, the J end by 1 base, with 9 bases between. The CDR3 consists of 12 residues. The DNA of the CDR3 is TGTGCCTATGGCATAAGCAATCAGCCCCAGCATTTT. It encodes CAYGISNQPQHF.

V gene TRBV3-1 (or the pseudogene TRBV3-2) combines with J gene TRBJ2-1; 11 nucleotides line up with TRBD2. The germline CDR1 and CDR2 sequences are LGHDT and YNNKEL (reference sequence). Trimming took 2 bases from V and 3 from J; bases not matched to a gene: 0. This CDR3 region has 15 residues. In nucleotides, the CDR3 is TGTGCCAGCAGCCAACTAGCGGGAGGCTACAATGAGCAGTTCTTC. Translating it yields CASSQLAGGYNEQFF.